This TCR beta chain emerged from a study of blood T cell repertoires in COVID-19. V gave up 4 bases and J gave up 3 bases; unmatched junction bases: 13. The CDR3 covers 17 residues. Per germline, CDR1 KGHSH and CDR2 LQKENI. As handled by the study authors: Estimation of nucleated cell counts was performed using reference gene primer amplification. The table came from immunoSEQ multiplex PCR; TCRdb's copy has only in-frame clones and leaves some out. V and J calls and clone size are as listed in that table; D and trimming were resolved from the DNA. The top ten hold roughly 16% of the sample, which has some 250,000 clones, 70% to 90% seen once.

The sample comprised PBMCs or T cells enriched from blood (not recorded which). The sequence was obtained from a man younger than 35 who had recovered from COVID-19. The chain carries TRBV18 and TRBJ2-3, with 7 nucleotides matching TRBD1. As DNA, the CDR3 is TGTGCCAGCTCACGTTCCCCCGGACAGGCCGGTACAGATACGCAGTATTTT. Its translation is CASSRSPGQAGTDTQYF.